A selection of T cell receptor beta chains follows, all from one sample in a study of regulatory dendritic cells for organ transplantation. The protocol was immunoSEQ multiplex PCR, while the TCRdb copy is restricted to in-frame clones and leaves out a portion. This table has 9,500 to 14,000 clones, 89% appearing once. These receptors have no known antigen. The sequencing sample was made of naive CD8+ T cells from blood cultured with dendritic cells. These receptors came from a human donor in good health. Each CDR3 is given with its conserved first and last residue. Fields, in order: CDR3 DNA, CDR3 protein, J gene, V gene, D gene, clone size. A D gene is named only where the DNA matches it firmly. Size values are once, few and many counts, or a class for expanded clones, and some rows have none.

DNA: TGTGCCAGCGGCCCGCCCTACGAGCAGTACTTC
CDR3: CASGPPYEQYF
J: TRBJ2-7
V: TRBV9
D: -
size: -

DNA: TGCGCCAGCAGCCCACGTCTTACTGACATCCCGCAGTATTTT
CDR3: CASSPRLTDIPQYF
J: TRBJ2-3
V: TRBV4-1
D: -
size: -

DNA: TGTGCCAGCAGCCCACGGGGCCAAAACATTCAGTACTTC
CDR3: CASSPRGQNIQYF
J: TRBJ2-4
V: TRBV9
D: -
size: -

DNA: TGTGCCAGCACGTTCGGCTATGGCTACACCTTC
CDR3: CASTFGYGYTF
J: TRBJ1-2
V: TRBV19
D: -
size: -

DNA: TGTGCCAGCAGCTTACAAGACACCGGGGAGCTGTTTTTT
CDR3: CASSLQDTGELFF
J: TRBJ2-2
V: TRBV13
D: -
size: -

DNA: TGTGCCAGTAGTGTAGCCGGGACAAACTACGAGCAGTATTTC
CDR3: CASSVAGTNYEQYF
J: TRBJ2-7
V: TRBV19
D: -
size: once

DNA: TGTGCCAGCAGTTTATCTTCCGGGGATTATAACAATGAGCAGTTCTTC
CDR3: CASSLSSGDYNNEQFF
J: TRBJ2-1
V: TRBV27
D: -
size: -

DNA: TGTGCCACTAGCAGAGAGATTGGGGGAGAAAAACTGTTTTTT
CDR3: CATSREIGGEKLFF
J: TRBJ1-4
V: TRBV15
D: -
size: -

DNA: TGTGCCAGTAGTTTGGGGTATAGCAATCAGCCCCAGCATTTT
CDR3: CASSLGYSNQPQHF
J: TRBJ1-5
V: TRBV19
D: -
size: -

DNA: TGTGCCAGCAGTTTATTAGGCCCCTCCCCGCATGAGCAGTTCTTC
CDR3: CASSLLGPSPHEQFF
J: TRBJ2-1
V: TRBV27
D: -
size: -

DNA: TGTGCCAGCAGCTCGGAGCGGGGGGGCGAGCATGTAAATGAGCAGTTCTTC
CDR3: CASSSERGGEHVNEQFF
J: TRBJ2-1
V: TRBV13
D: TRBD2
size: -